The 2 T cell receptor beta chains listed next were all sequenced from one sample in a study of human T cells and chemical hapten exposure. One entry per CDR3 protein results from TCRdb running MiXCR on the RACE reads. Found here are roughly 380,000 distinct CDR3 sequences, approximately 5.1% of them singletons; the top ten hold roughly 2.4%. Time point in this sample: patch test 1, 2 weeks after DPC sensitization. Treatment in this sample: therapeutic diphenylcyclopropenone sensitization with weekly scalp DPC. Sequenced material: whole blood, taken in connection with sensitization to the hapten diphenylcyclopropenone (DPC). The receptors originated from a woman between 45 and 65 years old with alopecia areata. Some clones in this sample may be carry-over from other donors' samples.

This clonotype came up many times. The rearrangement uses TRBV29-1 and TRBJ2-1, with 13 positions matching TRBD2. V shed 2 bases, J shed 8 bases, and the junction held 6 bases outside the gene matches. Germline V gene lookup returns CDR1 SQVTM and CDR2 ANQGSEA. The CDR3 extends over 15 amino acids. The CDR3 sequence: CSVENGLAGVHEQFF. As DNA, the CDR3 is TGCAGCGTTGAAAATGGACTAGCGGGAGTCCATGAGCAGTTCTTC.

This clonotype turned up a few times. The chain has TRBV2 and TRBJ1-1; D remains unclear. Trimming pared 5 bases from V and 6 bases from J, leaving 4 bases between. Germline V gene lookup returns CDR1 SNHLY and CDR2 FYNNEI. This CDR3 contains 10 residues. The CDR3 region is CASSIAEAFF. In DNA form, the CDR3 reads TGTGCCAGCAGTATAGCTGAAGCTTTCTTT. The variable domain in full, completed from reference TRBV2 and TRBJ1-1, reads EPEVTQTPSHQVTQMGQEVILRCVPISNHLYFYWYRQILGQKVEFLVSFYNNEISEKSEIFDDQFSVERPDGSNFTLKIRSTKLEDSAMYFCASSIAEAFFGQGTRLTVV.